This is a list of T cell receptor beta chains from one sample in a study of fetal regulatory T cell absence and autoimmunity. TCRdb's table, derived via immunoSEQ multiplex PCR, lists solely in-frame clones and lacks some. This table has around 45,000 clones, roughly 80% appearing once. Sequencing used cord blood. The receptors were gathered from a newborn boy with IPEX syndrome. The CDR3 runs from the conserved cysteine through the conserved F or W. A D gene is named only where the DNA matches it firmly. Some rows mark clone size as missing; the rest say once, few, many or name a class of expanded clone.

J gene	D gene	V gene	clone size	CDR3 protein
TRBJ1-3	TRBD1	TRBV30	NA	CAWSVQGANTIYF
TRBJ2-2	NA	TRBV9	NA	CASSVESSVEVARTGELFF
TRBJ2-3	NA	TRBV7-2	NA	CASSPWTSTDTQYF
TRBJ1-2	TRBD1	TRBV2	NA	CASIGDRVYGYTF
TRBJ1-4	TRBD1	TRBV9	once	CASSGPPLRQGVTEKLFF
TRBJ2-1	TRBD2	TRBV13	NA	CASSLELAGTNEQFF
TRBJ2-2	TRBD2	TRBV19	few	CASSSSGRTGELFF
TRBJ2-7	NA	TRBV27	NA	CASNPTGSPLEQYF
TRBJ2-1	TRBD2	TRBV11-2	NA	CASSPGLARPSSYNEQFF
TRBJ1-2	NA	TRBV6-1	NA	CASSSGANYGYTF
TRBJ2-3	NA	TRBV9	NA	CASSVGGPSTDTQYF
TRBJ1-4	NA	TRBV2	NA	CAGRTEPTNEKLFF
TRBJ2-5	TRBD2	TRBV18	NA	CASSPPSGIWETQYF